This note documents a single T cell receptor beta chain sequence. Its antigen remains unidentified. Base qualities are missing; no much larger clone stands one base away. Explained via the paper, the time point label denotes: about 28 days (+/-7) after the second vaccine dose. Because spike-specific TCR depth and breadth did not differ between the two schedules, AZD1222 recipients who got a second dose at roughly 4 weeks were pooled with those who got a second dose at roughly 12 weeks. The vaccinee samples were drawn from two UK trials, COV001 and COV002, one of which was a single-blind randomized controlled phase 2/3 trial testing AZD1222 (ChAdOx1 nCoV-19) in healthy adults. For TCRbeta chain sequencing, PBMC samples from trial participants were taken at day 0 and at day 28 after the second dose. The CDR3 regions of human TCRbeta chains were analyzed by immunosequencing. Processing in the source paper ran as follows. Repertoire TCRs were checked for matches against a reference library of SARS-CoV-2-specific TCRs that had been generated using the MIRA antigen-specificity platform. Breadth was defined as the fraction of unique TCRs that were SARS-CoV-2-associated. Depth was defined as the fraction of total T cells that were SARS-CoV-2-associated. Using the MIRA data, every spike-specific TCR was mapped to the spike region that the TCR reacted to and assigned to either a CD4 or a CD8 class. Log10-transformed breadth and depth values were compared by one-way ANOVA with Sidak's multiple comparisons tests. The clones in this table, taken by TCRdb from immuneACCESS, are in-frame only. Not every clone is retained; where verified, under half of the shortfall comes from an unresolved V gene, and the cause of the rest is unknown. Clone size and V and J calls were adopted from that table, with D and trimming inferred from the DNA. A total of 15,000 to 20,000 clones appear in this sample, roughly 90% of them only once. The top ten constitute 8.7% of the sample.

This sample stems from a study of T cell responses to AZD1222 COVID-19 vaccine (dated by TCRdb to the early 2020s). Regarding the study in general: A total of 233 trial participants underwent TCR sequencing, of whom 207 received two doses of AZD1222 and approximately 25 received two doses of the MenACWY control vaccine. Trial participants were enrolled into age subgroups of 18-55, 56-69 and 70-plus years, which contained 148, 28 and 57 TCR-sequenced participants, respectively. The investigation overall reported the following: Vaccine-associated CD4 TCRs spanned the whole spike protein, with dominant responses in regions 160-218 and 743-854. Because no day 14 peak-response samples were available, repertoires were characterized only after the peak T cell response. Only a handful of AZD1222 recipients were SARS-CoV-2 seropositive at baseline, limiting conclusions about previously exposed vaccinees. After two AZD1222 doses, spike-specific TCR breadth and depth were significantly higher than at day 0 and than in MenACWY recipients. The 56-69-year group was small, and its depth increase did not reach significance, likely because of low power. Participants were mostly white British and included more females than males, and it was suggested by the authors that clonal diversity may have been underestimated. Nearly half of unique spike-specific TCRs reportedly recognized epitopes outside regions mutated in the B.1.351 and B.1.1.7 variants.

Looking up the germline V gene yields CDR1 MGHRA and CDR2 YSYEKL. Measured from the cysteine to the phenylalanine, the CDR3 is 14 residues long. The retained sequence is limited to the CDR3, 42 bases, with the frame set at the first base. V was cut back by 4 bases and J by 4 bases, leaving a gap of 13 bases between them. The source was peripheral blood, collected 28 days after the second AZD1222 dose. This TCR was recovered from an adult who received the AZD1222 COVID-19 vaccine. The sequence links TRBV4-1 to TRBJ1-1; no D gene is confidently identified. The CDR3 region has the sequence CASSPREGGTEAFF. The DNA is as follows: TGCGCCAGCAGCCCCCGAGAGGGCGGCACTGAAGCTTTCTTT.